This T cell receptor beta chain was captured in a study of T cell responses to AZD1222 COVID-19 vaccine. Libraries were prepared by immunoSEQ multiplex PCR; TCRdb keeps only in-frame clonotypes and omits some of them. Of 160,000 or so clones in the sample, roughly 90% were seen once. The CDR3 covers 12 residues. The V gene's germline CDR1 is GTSNPN and CDR2 SVGIG (reference sequence). Deletions cut 0 bases from V and 8 bases from J, with 9 bases between. The chain is built from TRBV30 and TRBJ2-3; D possibly matches TRBD1 or TRBD2 (6 bases each). The origin of this receptor is an adult who received the AZD1222 COVID-19 vaccine. Material: peripheral blood, obtained 28 days after the second AZD1222 dose. CDR3 nucleotide sequence: TGTGCCTGGAGTGTAAAGGGGGGTACGCAGTATTTT. It yields the protein CAWSVKGGTQYF.